This T cell receptor (beta chain) was recovered during a study of blood T cell repertoires in COVID-19. This table comes from immunoSEQ multiplex PCR, and its TCRdb copy is limited to in-frame clones, with some not included. The table lists a few hundred thousand clones, around four fifths of them singletons, with roughly a tenth in the top ten. Germline CDR1 SGDLS, CDR2 YYNGEE. V lost 2 bases, J lost 7 bases, and 12 bases lay in between. There are 14 residues in the CDR3. The sequenced sample was peripheral blood. The TCR sequence derives from an elderly woman with COVID-19, enrolled during active disease. The J gene is TRBJ2-2, the V gene TRBV9; perhaps TRBD2 as D (5 bases). CDR3 sequence: CASSVLLAGGELFF. The CDR3 coding sequence is TGTGCCAGCAGCGTCCTTTTGGCGGGCGGGGAGCTGTTTTTT. Based on the CDR3 plus reference TRBV9 and TRBJ2-2, the full variable domain is DSGVTQTPKHLITATGQRVTLRCSPRSGDLSVYWYQQSLDQGLQFLIQYYNGEERAKGNILERFSAQQFPDLHSELNLSSLELGDSALYFCASSVLLAGGELFFGEGSRLTVL.